This TCR beta chain was sequenced during a study of T cell responses to AZD1222 COVID-19 vaccine. Study-wide points: Samples come after the peak T cell response, not at day 14. Reports say nearly half of spike-specific TCRs go after unmutated variant regions.

The CDR3 is made up of 17 amino acids. With V trimmed by 0 bases and J by 5 bases, 10 bases remained unmatched. Germline loops: CDR1 SGDLS, CDR2 YYNGEE. Libraries were prepared by immunoSEQ multiplex PCR; TCRdb keeps only in-frame clonotypes and omits some of them. The table has some 120,000 clones, roughly 88% seen once; the top ten hold 7.6%. About this clone itself: Its cognate antigen is unknown.

The input for sequencing was peripheral blood, taken on day 0 of AZD1222 vaccination. The source of this sequence is an adult in good health. The J gene is TRBJ2-1, the V gene TRBV9; 8 bases are a match to TRBD2. CDR3 bases: TGTGCCAGCAGCGTAGCTGGTGGCGGGGGGCCTGACAATGAGCAGTTCTTC. Encoded protein: CASSVAGGGGPDNEQFF.